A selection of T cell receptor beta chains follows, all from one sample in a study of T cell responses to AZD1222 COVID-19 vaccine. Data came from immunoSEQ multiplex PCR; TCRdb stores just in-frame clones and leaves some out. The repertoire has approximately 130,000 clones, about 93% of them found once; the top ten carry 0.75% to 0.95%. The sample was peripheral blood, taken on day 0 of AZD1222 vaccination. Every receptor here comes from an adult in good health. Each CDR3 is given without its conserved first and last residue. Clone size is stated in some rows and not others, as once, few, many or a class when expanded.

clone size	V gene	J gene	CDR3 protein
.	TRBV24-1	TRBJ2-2	ATSSGPGELF
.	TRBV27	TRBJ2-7	ASSLIGDPYEQY
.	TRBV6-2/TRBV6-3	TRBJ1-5	ASSATGTGTTGAQH
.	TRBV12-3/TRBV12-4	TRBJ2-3	ASSVAGGHTQY
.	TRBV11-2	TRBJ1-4	ASSLIRGSNEKLF
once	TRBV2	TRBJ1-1	ASSESGSTEAF
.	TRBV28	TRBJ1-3	ASSSTGGYGTIY
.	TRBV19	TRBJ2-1	ASTPQGLSYNEQF
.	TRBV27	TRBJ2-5	ASSFADALGETQY
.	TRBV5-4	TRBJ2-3	ASSLEGSPQY
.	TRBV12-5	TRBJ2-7	ASGLGIGGSYEQY
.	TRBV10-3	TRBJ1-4	AISLGQDEKLF
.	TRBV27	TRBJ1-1	ATAGQDDTEAF
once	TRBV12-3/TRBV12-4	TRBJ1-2	ASSWGQGRGYT
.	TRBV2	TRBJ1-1	ASSVGGRVTEAF
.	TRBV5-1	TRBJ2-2	ASSLSTALNTGELF
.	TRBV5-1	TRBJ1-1	ASSLGTGGLNTEAF
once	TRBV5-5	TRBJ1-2	ASSRGGQGATIYGYT
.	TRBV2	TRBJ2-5	ASSFGTSGALQGETQY
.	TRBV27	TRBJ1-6	ASALVPGGYNSPLH
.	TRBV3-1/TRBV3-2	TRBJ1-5	ASSLGHGNQPQH
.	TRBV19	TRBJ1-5	ASSIDRLSQAKNQPQH
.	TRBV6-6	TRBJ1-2	ASSYVGANYGYT
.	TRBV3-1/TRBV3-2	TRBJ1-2	ASSQDLSRGTYGYT
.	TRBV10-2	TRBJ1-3	ASSRTLSGNTIY
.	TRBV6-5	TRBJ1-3	ASTPGDSGNTIY
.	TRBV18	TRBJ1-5	ASSPQLTDSNQPQH
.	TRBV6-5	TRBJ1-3	ASSYSAGAGNTIY
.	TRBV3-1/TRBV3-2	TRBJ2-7	ASSSPGLAYEQY
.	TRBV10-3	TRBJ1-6	AISEPGQGSLNSPLH
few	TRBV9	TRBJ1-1	ASSGAGTGVRGNTEAF
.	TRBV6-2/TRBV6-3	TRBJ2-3	ASSFRTGLDTQY
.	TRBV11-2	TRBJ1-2	ASSLDPRGGYT
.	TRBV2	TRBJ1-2	ASSENTIYGYT
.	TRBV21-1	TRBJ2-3	ASSKSTGNMSTDTQY
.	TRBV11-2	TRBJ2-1	ASSLGEAGREQF
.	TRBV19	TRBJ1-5	ASKSLGSNQPQH
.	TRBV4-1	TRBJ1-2	ASSPPGQGHGYT
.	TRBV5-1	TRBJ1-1	ASNLGQGGTEAF
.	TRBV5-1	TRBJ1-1	ASSPRTGGADPEAF
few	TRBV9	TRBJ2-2	ASSVGNRGRTGELF
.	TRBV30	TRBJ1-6	AWSADRVANSPLH
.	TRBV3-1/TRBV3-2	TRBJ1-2	ASSQPGTRDGYT
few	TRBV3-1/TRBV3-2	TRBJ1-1	ASSQEGLLGAF
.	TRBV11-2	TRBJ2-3	ASSPAGGSTDTQY
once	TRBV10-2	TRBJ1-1	ASRPGQSLEAF
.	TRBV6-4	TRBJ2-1	ASRLTGTANNEQF
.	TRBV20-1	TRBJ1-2	SARDSYGYT
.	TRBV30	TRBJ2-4	AREGVAKNIQY
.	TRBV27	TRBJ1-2	ASRLSGLNYGYT
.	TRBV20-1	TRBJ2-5	SASYQGQETQY
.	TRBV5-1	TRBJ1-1	ASSLGDRVNTEAF
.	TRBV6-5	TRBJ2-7	ASSPHGGFYEQY
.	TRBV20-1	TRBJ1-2	SAPVSYGYT
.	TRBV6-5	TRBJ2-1	ASLFGTSGPNEQF
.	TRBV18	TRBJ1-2	ASSPPTATYGYT
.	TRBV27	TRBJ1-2	ASSLTRGRGGYT
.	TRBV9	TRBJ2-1	ASTQGGGRYNEQF
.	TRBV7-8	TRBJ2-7	ASSREARDVYYEQY